The present T cell receptor beta chain was sequenced within a study of blood T cell repertoires in COVID-19. The wider study: The United States, Italy and Spain supplied acute and convalescent COVID-19 samples. T cells, B-cell-depleted T cells, or PBMCs supplied cDNA or gDNA.

V lost 0 bases and J 4 bases, leaving 10 bases between the germline ends. The CDR3 length is 14 residues. In germline, CDR1 is SGHTA, CDR2 FQGNSA. Original handling: It was from reference gene primer amplification that nucleated cell counts were estimated. The repertoire was sequenced with immunoSEQ multiplex PCR; TCRdb's copy has only in-frame clones and lacks some. That table gives V, J and clone size, and the DNA gave D and trimming. Here the sample spans 100,000 to 150,000 clones, 70% to 90% being singletons. This TCR was recovered from a woman aged 50 to 65 with active or convalescent COVID-19. Sample: peripheral blood. The chain carries TRBV7-2 and TRBJ2-7; a weak D match, TRBD1 (5 bases). The CDR3 region is CASSLARQRYEQYF. In nucleotides, the CDR3 is TGTGCCAGCAGCTTAGCGAGACAGAGGTACGAGCAGTACTTC.